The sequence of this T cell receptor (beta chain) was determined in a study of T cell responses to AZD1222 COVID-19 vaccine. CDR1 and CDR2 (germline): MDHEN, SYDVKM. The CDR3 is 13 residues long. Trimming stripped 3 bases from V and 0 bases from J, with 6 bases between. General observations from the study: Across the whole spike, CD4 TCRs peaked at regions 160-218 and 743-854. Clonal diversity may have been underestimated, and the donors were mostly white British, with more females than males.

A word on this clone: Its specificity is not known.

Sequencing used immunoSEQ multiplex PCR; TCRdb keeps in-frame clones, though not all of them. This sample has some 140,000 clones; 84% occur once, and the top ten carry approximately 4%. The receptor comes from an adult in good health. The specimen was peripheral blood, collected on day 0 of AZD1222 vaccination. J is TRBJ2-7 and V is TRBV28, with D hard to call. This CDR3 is CASSFTSSYEQYF. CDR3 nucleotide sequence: TGTGCCAGCAGTTTTACGAGCTCCTACGAGCAGTACTTC. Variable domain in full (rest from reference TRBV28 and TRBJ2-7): DVKVTQSSRYLVKRTGEKVFLECVQDMDHENMFWYRQDPGLGLRLIYFSYDVKMKEKGDIPEGYSVSREKKERFSLILESASTNQTSMYLCASSFTSSYEQYFGPGTRLTVT.